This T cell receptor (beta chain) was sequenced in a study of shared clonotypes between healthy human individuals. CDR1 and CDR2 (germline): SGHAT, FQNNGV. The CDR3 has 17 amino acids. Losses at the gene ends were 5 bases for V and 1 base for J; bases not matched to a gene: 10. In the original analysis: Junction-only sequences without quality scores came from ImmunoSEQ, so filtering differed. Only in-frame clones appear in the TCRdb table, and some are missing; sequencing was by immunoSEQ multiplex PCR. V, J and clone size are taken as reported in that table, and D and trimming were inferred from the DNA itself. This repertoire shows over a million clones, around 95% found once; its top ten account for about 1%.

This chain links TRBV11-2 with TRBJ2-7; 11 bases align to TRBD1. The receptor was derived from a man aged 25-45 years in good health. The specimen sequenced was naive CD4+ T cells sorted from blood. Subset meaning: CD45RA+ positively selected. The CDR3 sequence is CASSRLIGQGASYEQYF. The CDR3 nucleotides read TGTGCCAGCAGCCGCCTGATAGGACAGGGGGCGTCCTACGAGCAGTACTTC.